This entry lists 14 T cell receptor beta chains sequenced from one sample in a study of blood T cell repertoires in COVID-19. The data were produced by immunoSEQ multiplex PCR, yet TCRdb's version contains in-frame clones alone and is incomplete. The table lists 200,000 or so clones, around four fifths of them singletons, with roughly 0.91% in the top ten. The sample consisted of peripheral blood. Every receptor here comes from a man aged 55 to 69 with COVID-19, enrolled during active disease.

In its sample, this clone was seen a few times. The chain has TRBV3-1 (or the pseudogene TRBV3-2) and TRBJ2-7; D is possibly TRBD1 (5 bases). The CDR3 sequence is 13 residues long. Germline V gives CDR1 LGHDT, CDR2 YNNKEL (reference sequence). V was shortened by 2 bases and J by 6 bases, with 11 bases between the two germline ends. The CDR3 protein is CASSQQGRGEQYF. CDR3 DNA sequence: TGTGCCAGCAGCCAACAGGGCAGAGGCGAGCAGTACTTC.

This clone was seen only a few times. The genes are TRBV7-9 and TRBJ1-1, with TRBD1 as a possible D gene (6 bases). V lost 3 bases, J lost 1 base, and 12 bases lay in between. Germline CDR1 is SEHNR and CDR2 is FQNEAQ (reference sequence). The CDR3 sequence is 15 residues long. CDR3 in DNA: TGTGCCAGCAGCTTTATTGAAGGGGGGAACACTGAAGCTTTCTTT. Translating it yields CASSFIEGGNTEAFF.

The rearrangement links TRBV14 to TRBJ2-5; D may be TRBD1 (6 bases). This CDR3 is 14 amino acids long. V shed 1 base and J shed 6 bases, with 12 bases lying between them. The V gene's germline CDR1 is SGHDN and CDR2 FVKESK. In DNA form, the CDR3 reads TGTGCCAGCAGCCAAGCACAGGGAGTGAAGACCCAGTACTTC. The encoded protein is CASSQAQGVKTQYF.

This rearrangement joins TRBV10-2 to TRBJ1-1, with TRBD1 as a possible D gene (6 bases). Trimming removed 9 bases from V and 2 bases from J, with 10 bases in between. Germline V CDR1 and CDR2: WSHSY, SAAADI. The CDR3 contains 12 residues. The CDR3 DNA reads TGCGCCAGTGGACAGCTAAACACTGAAGCTTTCTTT. Protein sequence: CASGQLNTEAFF.

The chain couples TRBV3-1 (or the pseudogene TRBV3-2) to TRBJ2-3; possible D gene TRBD2, 6 bases. The CDR3 runs 16 residues. The V gene's germline CDR1 is LGHDT and CDR2 YNNKEL (reference sequence). V gave up 3 bases and J gave up 0 bases, with 13 bases separating them. This chain's CDR3 is CASSQGLSDSTDTQYF. CDR3 DNA: TGTGCCAGCAGCCAGGGACTTTCAGATAGCACAGATACGCAGTATTTT.

The chain links TRBV19 to TRBJ2-7; TRBD1 aligns across 9 bases. This CDR3 region has 16 residues. Germline values: CDR1 LNHDA, CDR2 SQIVND (reference sequence). The ends lost 7 bases at V and 4 bases at J; junction bases unmatched: 14. CDR3: CASIGPGTGPYYEQYF. DNA of the CDR3: TGTGCCAGTATAGGGCCGGGGACAGGGCCCTATTACGAGCAGTACTTC. The whole variable domain, remainder taken from reference TRBV19 and TRBJ2-7, is DGGITQSPKYLFRKEGQNVTLSCEQNLNHDAMYWYRQDPGQGLRLIYYSQIVNDFQKGDIAEGYSVSREKKESFPLTVTSAQKNPTAFYLCASIGPGTGPYYEQYFGPGTRLTVT.

The chain employs TRBV28 and TRBJ2-7; no reliable D call. The length of the CDR3 is 15 residues. The ends were cut back, 4 bases at V and 0 bases at J, with 13 bases in the middle. Germline V gene lookup returns CDR1 MDHEN and CDR2 SYDVKM. The CDR3 region has the DNA TGTGCCAGCAGTTCCACCACGCCGAGCTCCTACGAGCAGTACTTC. The encoded protein is CASSSTTPSSYEQYF.

This clone showed up many times. The chain uses TRBV6-4 and TRBJ1-4; D unresolved. From germline, CDR1 is MRHNA and CDR2 SNTAGT. Trimming left V 9 bases short and J 3 bases short, with 11 bases between. This CDR3 spans 13 amino acids. The CDR3 loop reads CARDRRANEKLFF. CDR3 nucleotide sequence: TGTGCCAGAGACCGACGGGCTAATGAAAAACTGTTTTTT.

This chain links TRBV9 with TRBJ1-3, with 12 bases lining up with TRBD1. Trimming at V came to 2 bases and at J to 4 bases, leaving 4 bases not matched to a gene. CDR1 SGDLS and CDR2 YYNGEE come from the germline V gene. The CDR3 has 16 residues. Written as DNA, the CDR3 is TGTGCCAGCAGCGTGGGACAGGGGGCGAACGGAAACACCATATATTTT. As protein: CASSVGQGANGNTIYF.

The chain employs TRBV3-1 (or the pseudogene TRBV3-2) and TRBJ1-2, with a tentative D call TRBD1 (5 bases). The CDR3 length is 15 residues. Germline CDR1 reads LGHDT; CDR2 reads YNNKEL (reference sequence). The V end lost 1 base, the J end lost 4 bases, and 13 bases lay between the germline ends. The CDR3 region is CASSQGKGAAYGYTF. CDR3 nucleotide sequence: TGTGCCAGCAGCCAAGGGAAAGGGGCCGCCTATGGCTACACCTTC.

The V gene is TRBV6-5, the J gene TRBJ2-7, with 7 bases lining up with TRBD1. The CDR3 sequence is 15 residues long. J was trimmed by 2 bases and V by 0 bases; bases with no gene match: 4. The V gene's germline CDR1 is MNHEY and CDR2 SVGAGI. The CDR3 DNA is TGTGCCAGCAGTTACTCGATGAGGGGGCCCTACGAGCAGTACTTC. It encodes CASSYSMRGPYEQYF.

This rearrangement joins TRBV18 to TRBJ2-3; TRBD1 might be the D (5 bases). V lost 0 bases and J 3 bases, leaving 10 bases between the germline ends. This CDR3 spans 15 amino acids. The germline gives CDR1 KGHSH, CDR2 LQKENI. The CDR3 DNA reads TGTGCCAGCTCACCACCGGAAAGGGGTACAGATACGCAGTATTTT. It encodes CASSPPERGTDTQYF.

J is TRBJ2-7 and V is TRBV7-9, with a weak D call TRBD1 (5 bases). V lost 7 bases and J 6 bases, leaving 16 bases between the germline ends. This CDR3 has 13 residues. The germline V gene has CDR1 SEHNR and CDR2 FQNEAQ (reference sequence). In DNA form, the CDR3 reads TGTGCCAGCACCCAGGGTCGTTCGGGCGAGCAGTACTTC. This sequence encodes CASTQGRSGEQYF.

The rearrangement uses TRBV28 and TRBJ1-2; no definite D call. The CDR3 has 14 amino acids. Germline assignment: CDR1 MDHEN and CDR2 SYDVKM. V was pared by 2 bases and J by 7 bases, with 14 bases between. CDR3 in DNA: TGTGCCAGCAGTTTAACCACTTTCGAGGGTGGCTACACCTTC. Its translation is CASSLTTFEGGYTF.